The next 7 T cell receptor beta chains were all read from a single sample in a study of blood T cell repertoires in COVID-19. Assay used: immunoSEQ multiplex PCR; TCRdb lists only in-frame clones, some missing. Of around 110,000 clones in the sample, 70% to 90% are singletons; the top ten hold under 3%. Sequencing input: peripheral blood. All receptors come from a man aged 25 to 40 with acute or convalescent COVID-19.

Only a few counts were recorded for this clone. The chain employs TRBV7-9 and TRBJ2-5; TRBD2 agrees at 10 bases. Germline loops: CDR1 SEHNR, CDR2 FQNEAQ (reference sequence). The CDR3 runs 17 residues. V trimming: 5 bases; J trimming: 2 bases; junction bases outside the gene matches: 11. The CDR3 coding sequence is TGTGCCAGCAGCCTCCAATTGGGGACTAGCGTACAAGAGACCCAGTACTTC. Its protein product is CASSLQLGTSVQETQYF.

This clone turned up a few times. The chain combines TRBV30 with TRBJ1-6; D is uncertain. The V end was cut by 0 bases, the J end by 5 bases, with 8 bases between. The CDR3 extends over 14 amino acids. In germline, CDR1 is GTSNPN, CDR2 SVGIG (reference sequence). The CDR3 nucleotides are TGTGCCTGGAGTGTACGGGGAAATAATTCACCCCTCCACTTT. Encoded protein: CAWSVRGNNSPLHF.

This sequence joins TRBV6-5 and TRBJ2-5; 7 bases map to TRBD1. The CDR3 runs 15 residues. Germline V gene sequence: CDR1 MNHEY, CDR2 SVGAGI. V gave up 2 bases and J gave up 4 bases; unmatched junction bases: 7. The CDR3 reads CASSYIVRTGETQYF. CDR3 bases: TGTGCCAGCAGTTACATTGTGCGGACAGGAGAGACCCAGTACTTC.

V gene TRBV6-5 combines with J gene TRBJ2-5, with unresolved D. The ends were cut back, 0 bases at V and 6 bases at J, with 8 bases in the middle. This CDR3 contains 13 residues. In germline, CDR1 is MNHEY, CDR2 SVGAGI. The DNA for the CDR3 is TGTGCCAGCAGTTACTCGGGCGCCCAGACCCAGTACTTC. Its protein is CASSYSGAQTQYF.

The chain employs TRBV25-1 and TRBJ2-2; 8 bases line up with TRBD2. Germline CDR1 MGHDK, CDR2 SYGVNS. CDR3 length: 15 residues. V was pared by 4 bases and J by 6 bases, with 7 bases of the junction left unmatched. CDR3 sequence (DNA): TGTGCCAGCAGTGTCCCCGGGGGGGTGGCCGGGGAGCTGTTTTTT. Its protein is CASSVPGGVAGELFF.

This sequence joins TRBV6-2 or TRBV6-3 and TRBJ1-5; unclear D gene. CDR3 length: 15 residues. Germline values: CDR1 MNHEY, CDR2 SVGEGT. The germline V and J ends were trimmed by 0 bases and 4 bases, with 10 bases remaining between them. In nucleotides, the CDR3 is TGTGCCAGCAGTTACTCGGCAGAGGGAAATCAGCCCCAGCATTTT. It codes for CASSYSAEGNQPQHF.

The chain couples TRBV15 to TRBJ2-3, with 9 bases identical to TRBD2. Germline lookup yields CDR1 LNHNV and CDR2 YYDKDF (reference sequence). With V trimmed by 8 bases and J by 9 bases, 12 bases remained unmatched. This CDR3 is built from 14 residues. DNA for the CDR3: TGTGCCACCGCGGGGACTAGCTTTTCGCAGACGCAGTATTTT. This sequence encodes CATAGTSFSQTQYF.